This T cell receptor beta chain was obtained from a study of T cells in Graves' hyperthyroidism and ophthalmopathy (dated by TCRdb to between 2017 and 2020). In terms of the full investigation: Peripheral blood samples were taken at initial diagnosis, before any treatment was given. The approximately 98 discovery patients were randomly divided into training and test sets at a 7:3 ratio. Once sampling was done, hyperthyroidism patients were given methimazole at a starting dose of 30 mg daily, whereas ophthalmopathy patients were given high-dose intravenous methylprednisolone. A discovery cohort of 95 to 100 patients, roughly 43 with Graves' ophthalmopathy and about 58 with stable Graves' hyperthyroidism, was used to find distinguishing TCR V-J signatures. In addition, the study compared T-cell repertoires in thyroid tissue and in blood from several Graves' hyperthyroidism patients. An independent validation cohort of under 20 hyperthyroidism patients and approximately 15 patients who later progressed to ophthalmopathy tested prospective prediction of ophthalmopathy. According to the paper, TCR Vbeta CDR3 sequencing was carried out on 135 peripheral blood samples, which came from over 40 ophthalmopathy, fewer than 80 hyperthyroidism and roughly 17 progressor patients.

Moderately to severely active disease, a Clinical Activity Score of at least 3, a NOSPECS grade of at least 4, and a duration under 3 months were present in ophthalmopathy patients. Patients with uncontrolled infections, other autoimmune diseases, pregnancy or lactation were excluded. Diagnoses were based on clinical symptoms, serum thyroxine and TRAb, thyroid ultrasound and orbital computed tomography. PBMCs were isolated from 10 ml of fresh peripheral blood by Ficoll-Paque density gradient centrifugation. Total RNA was extracted with Trizol reagent, and quality was checked on an Agilent 2100 Bioanalyzer. Inclusive of the bounding cysteine and phenylalanine, the CDR3 is 15 residues long. CDR3 DNA is the only sequence kept; it has 45 bases, read in frame from the first base. In the germline V gene, CDR1 corresponds to MNHNS and CDR2 to SASEGT. Trimming at the junction amounts to 10 bases on V and 0 bases on J, and the germline ends lie 16 bases apart.

General findings and caveats noted by the study authors: A 13 V-J signature model separated ophthalmopathy from stable hyperthyroidism, with 87.88% sensitivity and about 81% specificity in cross-validation and 80%/75% in testing. In validation, progression to ophthalmopathy was predicted by the model with nearly 71% sensitivity and under 85% specificity, a median of around 6.5 months before onset. Most expanded thyroid clonotypes (frequency above 0.001) were also detected in blood, a finding suggesting that blood repertoires may reflect thyroid immune responses. No statistical method was used to set the sample size in advance, and investigators knew the group allocation.

Amplification of TCR beta CDR3 regions was carried out from RNA transcripts. A first-round RT-PCR of the TCR CDR3 used the HTBI primer set with the Qiagen OneStep RT-PCR kit. The libraries were constructed in a second round of multiplex PCR and then size-selected and purified. Sequencing of the libraries was done on an Illumina HiSeq2000 using paired-end 100 bp reads. The authors processed their data as follows. SOAPnuke was used to process the raw data, throwing out any read that contained adapters or uncalled bases, had a mean Phred below 15, or lacked an exact constant-primer or identifier match. High-quality paired reads were merged with COPE v1.2.5, and unique nucleotide sequences were defined as clonotypes. MiTCR v1.1 was used to align the clonotypes against IMGT TRBV, TRBD and TRBJ reference segments. The analysis included only V-J combinations with a frequency above 0.0001, which together covered more than 98% of the repertoires. The TCS score was defined as the ratio of F50 (clonal expansion) to E x V (chaos), calculated using BLOSUM62-based TCRdist between CDR3 peptides within each V-J. Welch's t-statistics and random forest reduced fewer than 550 V-J features to 10 to 15, which were used in a naive Bayes classifier (R e1071). The public reads were run again by TCRdb, first through fastp at Q25 and then through MiXCR, and only productive beta chains were kept. Each entry merges the rows of one CDR3 protein and shows their most common DNA and genes. The V and J calls were determined by TCRdb, not by the authors. Across this sample there are about 400,000 distinct CDR3 sequences, with roughly 14% seen only once. The top ten clones comprise approximately 13% of the sample.

This clonotype has just a few counts. Its cognate antigen has yet to be identified. There are no base qualities to consult, and no much larger clone falls within one base. Sequenced: blood. This clonotype was sampled from a man aged 18-30 years with Graves' ophthalmopathy. Recombination linked TRBV6-1 to TRBJ2-1; the D gene assignment is ambiguous. The nucleotide sequence is given as TGTGCCACCTTAAAAAGAGAATACTCCTACAATGAGCAGTTCTTC. It translates as CATLKREYSYNEQFF.